This is a list of T cell receptor beta chains from one sample in a study of T cell repertoires in cytomegalovirus infection. TCRdb reprocessed the reads via MiXCR and lists one record per CDR3 protein. Among 200,000 to 300,000 distinct CDR3 sequences listed, roughly 10% were seen once. What was sequenced was PBMCs. These receptor sequences come from a human donor in good health (CMV status not recorded). Some clones in this sample may be carry-over from other donors' samples. Each CDR3 is given with its conserved first and last residue. A D gene is named only where the DNA matches it firmly. Clone size is not always given. Where it is, it says once, few, many or a class for expanded clones.

clone_size | d_call | j_call | v_call | cdr3_aa | cdr3_nt
many | TRBD1 | TRBJ2-2 | TRBV7-9 | CASSRSGDRGPGELFF | TGTGCCAGCAGCCGTAGCGGGGACAGGGGGCCCGGGGAGCTGTTTTTT
many | NA | TRBJ2-7 | TRBV7-8 | CASSPLGGLTYEQYF | TGTGCCAGCAGCCCACTCGGGGGGCTCACCTACGAGCAGTACTTC
NA | NA | TRBJ2-7 | TRBV6-5 | CASRHPTHYEQYF | TGTGCCAGCAGACATCCCACCCACTACGAGCAGTACTTC
many | TRBD2 | TRBJ2-1 | TRBV14 | CASSQVAGGPRNEQFF | TGTGCCAGCAGCCAGGTAGCGGGAGGGCCGCGAAATGAGCAGTTCTTC
many | TRBD1 | TRBJ2-2 | TRBV7-2 | CASSFRTGGETGELFF | TGTGCCAGCAGCTTCCGGACAGGGGGAGAAACCGGGGAGCTGTTTTTT
NA | NA | TRBJ1-1 | TRBV15 | CATSMTLTEAFF | TGTGCCACCAGCATGACCCTCACTGAAGCTTTCTTT
NA | TRBD2 | TRBJ2-1 | TRBV6-2/TRBV6-3 | CASSLGLAGAVYNEQFF | TGTGCCAGCAGCCTCGGACTAGCGGGAGCAGTGTACAATGAGCAGTTCTTC
few | NA | TRBJ2-2 | TRBV12-3/TRBV12-4 | CASSFTTGELFF | TGTGCCAGCAGTTTTACCACCGGGGAGCTGTTTTTT
NA | NA | TRBJ2-1 | TRBV29-1 | CSVDRGGHNEQFF | TGCAGCGTTGACAGGGGAGGGCACAATGAGCAGTTCTTC
many | NA | TRBJ1-1 | TRBV7-2 | CASSFWSQGNTEAFF | TGTGCCAGCAGCTTTTGGTCGCAGGGGAACACTGAAGCTTTCTTT
NA | NA | TRBJ1-6 | TRBV14 | CASSQEMAGSPLHF | TGTGCCAGCAGCCAAGAGATGGCGGGTTCACCCCTCCACTTT
NA | TRBD2 | TRBJ2-1 | TRBV6-6 | CASSYLGGFINEQFF | TGTGCCAGCAGTTACTTGGGGGGGTTTATAAATGAGCAGTTCTTC
NA | NA | TRBJ2-7 | TRBV12-3/TRBV12-4 | CASSLTRAYEQYF | TGTGCCAGCAGTTTGACTAGAGCCTACGAGCAGTACTTC
NA | TRBD2 | TRBJ2-7 | TRBV18 | CASSPQGTSGSYEQYF | TGTGCCAGCTCACCTCAGGGGACTAGCGGCTCCTACGAGCAGTACTTC
many | NA | TRBJ2-5 | TRBV7-2 | CASSLGWAAQETQYF | TGTGCCAGCAGCTTAGGGTGGGCCGCCCAAGAGACCCAGTACTTC
NA | TRBD2 | TRBJ2-7 | TRBV6-2/TRBV6-3 | CASSYSKRGDYEQYF | TGTGCCAGCAGTTACTCGAAGCGGGGAGACTACGAGCAGTACTTC
once | TRBD2 | TRBJ2-3 | TRBV2 | CASQSGGASDTQYF | TGTGCCAGTCAAAGCGGGGGGGCCTCTGATACGCAGTATTTT
NA | TRBD1 | TRBJ1-1 | TRBV5-1 | CASGTGGAGTEAFF | TGCGCCAGCGGTACAGGGGGCGCGGGCACTGAAGCTTTCTTT
many | TRBD1 | TRBJ1-1 | TRBV7-2 | CASSSSGTGPWNTEAFF | TGTGCCAGCAGCTCTTCCGGGACAGGCCCCTGGAACACTGAAGCTTTCTTT
many | NA | TRBJ1-1 | TRBV7-2 | CASSPGLTSRNTEAFF | TGTGCCAGCAGCCCGGGTTTGACTTCTCGGAACACTGAAGCTTTCTTT
many | NA | TRBJ1-2 | TRBV7-2 | CASSSQRNARYGYTF | TGTGCCAGCAGCTCCCAGAGGAACGCCCGCTATGGCTACACCTTC
NA | NA | TRBJ2-1 | TRBV7-2 | CASSRARGYEQFF | TGTGCCAGCAGCAGGGCACGGGGATACGAGCAGTTCTTC
many | NA | TRBJ1-1 | TRBV20-1 | CSARSDRLNTEAFF | TGCAGTGCTAGGTCCGACAGACTGAACACTGAAGCTTTCTTT
many | NA | TRBJ2-5 | TRBV19 | CASSRTGTQETQYF | TGTGCCAGCAGCCGTACAGGGACCCAAGAGACCCAGTACTTC
few | NA | TRBJ1-2 | TRBV15 | CATSRDYKADYGYTF | TGTGCCACCAGCAGAGATTACAAGGCTGACTATGGCTACACCTTC
many | NA | TRBJ1-1 | TRBV7-2 | CASRPGKAGTEAFF | TGTGCCAGCAGACCCGGAAAAGCAGGGACTGAAGCTTTCTTT
many | NA | TRBJ2-2 | TRBV12-3/TRBV12-4 | CASSPAGELFF | TGTGCCAGCAGCCCGGCCGGGGAGCTGTTTTTT
many | NA | TRBJ2-1 | TRBV4-1 | CASSQKSSGSEQFF | TGCGCCAGCAGCCAGAAGAGCTCAGGGAGTGAGCAGTTCTTC
many | NA | TRBJ2-7 | TRBV7-2 | CASSLVISSYEQYF | TGTGCCAGCAGCTTAGTAATAAGCTCCTACGAGCAGTACTTC
once | NA | TRBJ2-7 | TRBV2 | CASSEQAIYEQYF | TGTGCCAGCAGTGAACAGGCGATCTACGAGCAGTACTTC
many | NA | TRBJ1-2 | TRBV7-8 | CASSHIRDRRNYGYTF | TGTGCCAGCAGCCATATCCGGGACCGAAGAAACTATGGCTACACCTTC
many | NA | TRBJ1-1 | TRBV5-1 | CASSLVRNMNTEAFF | TGCGCCAGCAGCTTGGTCCGAAACATGAACACTGAAGCTTTCTTT
NA | NA | TRBJ2-3 | TRBV18 | CASSPPRAGRTTDTQYF | TGTGCCAGCTCACCACCGCGGGCGGGGCGAACCACAGATACGCAGTATTTT
many | TRBD2 | TRBJ2-7 | TRBV27 | CASSFGPSGRGYEQYF | TGTGCCAGCAGTTTTGGCCCTAGCGGGAGGGGGTACGAGCAGTACTTC
many | NA | TRBJ2-5 | TRBV7-9 | CASSRGRETQYF | TGTGCCAGCAGCCGGGGGCGGGAGACCCAGTACTTC
NA | TRBD1 | TRBJ2-2 | TRBV4-3 | CASSPGTGGAFRELFF | TGCGCCAGCAGCCCAGGGACAGGGGGCGCCTTCCGGGAGCTGTTTTTT
many | TRBD2 | TRBJ2-3 | TRBV20-1 | CSAFTRTSGATDTQYF | TGCAGTGCTTTCACCAGGACTAGCGGGGCCACAGATACGCAGTATTTT
many | NA | TRBJ2-7 | TRBV7-8 | CASSLGRQGYEQYF | TGTGCCAGCAGCTTAGGTCGGCAGGGGTACGAGCAGTACTTC
few | NA | TRBJ2-7 | TRBV2 | CASMKSTSSYEQYF | TGTGCCAGCATGAAATCCACGAGCTCCTACGAGCAGTACTTC
many | NA | TRBJ1-1 | TRBV4-3 | CASSQLPGVNTEAFF | TGCGCCAGCAGCCAACTACCCGGGGTGAACACTGAAGCTTTCTTT
many | NA | TRBJ1-3 | TRBV4-1 | CASSQVPAGNTIYF | TGCGCCAGCAGCCAAGTCCCGGCTGGAAACACCATATATTTT
few | NA | TRBJ2-2 | TRBV29-1 | CSFLPRGNTGELFF | TGCAGCTTTCTTCCCAGGGGGAACACCGGGGAGCTGTTTTTT
many | TRBD1 | TRBJ2-3 | TRBV11-3 | CASSPRKGQGQYF | TGTGCCAGCAGCCCAAGAAAGGGACAGGGCCAGTATTTT
many | TRBD1 | TRBJ1-2 | TRBV28 | CASSTGQARYTF | TGTGCCAGCAGTACCGGACAGGCCCGCTACACCTTC
NA | NA | TRBJ2-7 | TRBV20-1 | CSARGSREIYEQYF | TGCAGTGCTAGAGGTTCCCGGGAGATATACGAGCAGTACTTC
NA | NA | TRBJ2-5 | TRBV30 | CAWSYGQQETQYF | TGTGCCTGGAGTTATGGACAACAAGAGACCCAGTACTTC
many | TRBD2 | TRBJ2-3 | TRBV28 | CASSLLAGDPDTQYF | TGTGCCAGCAGTCTACTAGCGGGAGACCCAGATACGCAGTATTTT
NA | NA | TRBJ2-1 | TRBV7-2 | CASSRRGGGYNEQFF | TGTGCCAGCAGCCGCCGTGGGGGAGGCTACAATGAGCAGTTCTTC
many | TRBD1 | TRBJ1-3 | TRBV12-3/TRBV12-4 | CASSLARDRSRIYF | TGTGCCAGCAGTTTAGCGCGGGACAGGTCCCGCATATATTTT
many | NA | TRBJ2-7 | TRBV12-3/TRBV12-4 | CASGKAGGQYF | TGTGCCAGCGGAAAAGCCGGAGGGCAGTACTTC
many | NA | TRBJ1-1 | TRBV11-3 | CASSRQVEAFF | TGTGCCAGCAGCAGACAAGTTGAAGCTTTCTTT
many | NA | TRBJ1-1 | TRBV7-2 | CASSLGDRPQTEAFF | TGTGCCAGCAGCTTAGGAGACAGGCCCCAAACTGAAGCTTTCTTT
many | NA | TRBJ1-2 | TRBV14 | CASSPVDSYSYGYTF | TGTGCCAGCAGCCCCGTCGACAGCTATTCCTATGGCTACACCTTC
NA | NA | TRBJ1-5 | TRBV6-2/TRBV6-3 | CASRTTRVGQPQHF | TGTGCCAGCAGAACGACGAGGGTGGGTCAGCCCCAGCATTTT
many | NA | TRBJ1-5 | TRBV7-2 | CASSLDIFNQPQHF | TGTGCCAGCAGCTTAGACATCTTCAATCAGCCCCAGCATTTT